This TCR beta chain was sequenced for a study of CD8+CD57+ T cells in acquired aplastic anemia. For the study at large: Recorded DNA amounts for sorted CD4+ and CD8+ cells had an average of approximately 2.9 ug.

This clonotype showed up many times. As yet, its antigen is unknown. General study findings and limits: The study found no significant CD8+ Simpson's diversity difference between patients and controls.

V shed 2 bases and J shed 7 bases, with 9 bases lying between them. Germline V gives CDR1 WNHNN, CDR2 SYGVQD (reference sequence). This CDR3 spans 12 amino acids. TCR beta VDJ and CDR3 profiling used genomic DNA as template. Via MiXCR, TCRdb re-called the reads, giving one row per CDR3 protein. Of 150,000 or so distinct CDR3 sequences listed, approximately 44% were seen once; the top ten hold 3.2%. For sequencing, patients were chosen who had shown expansion of CD8+CD57+ cells by flow cytometry. This clonotype originated in a human donor with aplastic anemia. Sequenced: sorted CD4+, CD8+, or CD8+CD57+ T cells (not recorded which) from PBMCs. This chain links TRBV10-1 with TRBJ2-7; D not resolved. CDR3 sequence (DNA): TGCGCCAGCAGTGAGGATAACGGGGAGCAGTACTTC. This sequence encodes CASSEDNGEQYF.